Listed below are T cell receptor beta chains from one sample, sequenced in a study of technical replicates of blood from a handful of donors. The method was immunoSEQ multiplex PCR; TCRdb's version includes in-frame clones alone and lacks a portion of them. The sample lists about 74,000 clones; 95% were seen once. The sequencing sample was made of T cells isolated from PBMCs. The origin of the receptors is a human donor in good health. The CDR3 runs from the conserved cysteine through the conserved F or W. D genes are given only for firm matches. Clone size is given for some rows only: seen once, a few or many times, or a class if the clone is expanded.

TRBD1	.	TRBV6-5	TRBJ2-7	TGTGCCAGCAGTTATGGGACAGGTACCTACGAGCAGTACTTC	CASSYGTGTYEQYF
.	.	TRBV14	TRBJ1-1	TGTGCCAGCAGCAGCCAGGGGACTGAAGCTTTCTTT	CASSSQGTEAFF
.	.	TRBV6-5	TRBJ2-5	TGTGCCAGCAGTTCCGCTAATGTCCCCGAGACCCAGTACTTC	CASSSANVPETQYF
.	.	TRBV5-4	TRBJ1-2	TGTGCCAGCAGCGCGCCAGGGTATGGCTACACCTTC	CASSAPGYGYTF
.	.	TRBV7-2	TRBJ2-1	TGTGCCAGCAGCTTAATCGGGGGGCGGGGTTACAATGAGCAGTTCTTC	CASSLIGGRGYNEQFF
TRBD1	.	TRBV4-1	TRBJ1-2	TGCGCCAGCAGCTTCCGGGGACAGGGAGCGGGCGGCTACACCTTC	CASSFRGQGAGGYTF
.	.	TRBV19	TRBJ2-1	TGTGCCAGTAGTTGGGGGCCAACCTACAATGAGCAGTTCTTC	CASSWGPTYNEQFF
.	few	TRBV6-5	TRBJ1-1	TGTGCCGCGAGAGGTCAGCAATTCACTGAAGCTTTCTTT	CAARGQQFTEAFF
TRBD2	.	TRBV11-3	TRBJ2-1	TGTGCCAGCAGCCCGGGACTAGCGGGGGGGTTGGCTCACAATGAGCAGTTCTTC	CASSPGLAGGLAHNEQFF
.	.	TRBV11-2	TRBJ2-3	TGTGCCAGCAGCCCCCCGGGAGCGAGCACAGATACGCAGTATTTT	CASSPPGASTDTQYF
.	.	TRBV11-2	TRBJ2-2	TGTGCCAGCAGATTGCAGGGGCCCTGGGAGCTGTTTTTT	CASRLQGPWELFF
TRBD2	.	TRBV6-6	TRBJ2-7	TGTGCCAGCAGCCAACCTAAGGGACTAAACTCCTACGAGCAGTACTTC	CASSQPKGLNSYEQYF
TRBD1	.	TRBV19	TRBJ1-5	TGTGCCACCAGGGGGGCAGGGGGTATTAATAGCAATCAGCCCCAGCATTTT	CATRGAGGINSNQPQHF
.	.	TRBV2	TRBJ2-7	TGTGCCAGCAGCGCTGGGGGGACCCTAAGGTTCTACGAGCAGTACTTC	CASSAGGTLRFYEQYF
TRBD1	.	TRBV10-3	TRBJ1-2	TGTGCCATCAGTCCGGGACAGGGCGAATTCTATGGCTACACCTTC	CAISPGQGEFYGYTF
.	.	TRBV2	TRBJ2-7	TGTGCCAGCAGCTCCGGGAGTGGTTACGAGCAGTACTTC	CASSSGSGYEQYF
TRBD1	.	TRBV14	TRBJ2-7	TGTGCCAGCAGCCCCCCGGGACAGGCCTTCTACGAGCAGTACTTC	CASSPPGQAFYEQYF
.	.	TRBV7-7	TRBJ2-5	TGTGCTAGCAGCTTATTCATCGCGGAGACCCAGTACTTC	CASSLFIAETQYF
TRBD1	.	TRBV5-1	TRBJ2-7	TGCGCCAGCAGCCCCGGGACAGGGTCTAACGAGCAGTACTTC	CASSPGTGSNEQYF
.	.	TRBV2	TRBJ2-1	TGTGCCAGCAGGCTGGACAGCCACAATGAGCAGTTCTTC	CASRLDSHNEQFF
.	.	TRBV27	TRBJ2-7	TGTGCCACGCACAAGAGCGGCGAGCAGTACTTC	CATHKSGEQYF
.	.	TRBV19	TRBJ2-7	TGTGCCAGTAGTGCTCTCACAGGGAGCTCCTACGAGCAGTACTTC	CASSALTGSSYEQYF
.	.	TRBV30	TRBJ1-1	TGTGCCTGGAGTGAGCGGGCAGGGAACACTGAAGCTTTCTTT	CAWSERAGNTEAFF
.	.	TRBV10-1	TRBJ2-3	TGCGCCACCGAGCCAGATACGCAGTATTTT	CATEPDTQYF
TRBD2	.	TRBV6-1	TRBJ2-7	TGTGCCAGCAGTGAAGTTGCTAGCGGGGGGCCCATCGAGCAGTACTTC	CASSEVASGGPIEQYF
.	.	TRBV7-8	TRBJ2-7	TGTGCCAGCAGCTTTCGTGAGGTTATGGACGAGCAGTACTTC	CASSFREVMDEQYF
.	.	TRBV27	TRBJ1-4	TGTGCCAGCAGTTTCGCGGGGGACGTTGAAAAACTGTTTTTT	CASSFAGDVEKLFF
.	.	TRBV4-1	TRBJ2-6	TGCGCCAGCAGCCAAGGTGAGGGTAACTCTGGGGCCAACGTCCTGACTTTC	CASSQGEGNSGANVLTF
.	.	TRBV6-1	TRBJ1-1	TGTGCCAGCAGGCAGGGGACCACTGAAGCTTTCTTT	CASRQGTTEAFF
.	.	TRBV29-1	TRBJ2-7	TGCAGCGTAGCGGGCCAGCCCTACGAGCAGTACTTC	CSVAGQPYEQYF
TRBD2	.	TRBV13	TRBJ2-1	TGTGCCAGCAGCTTAGCAGGACTAGCGTCCTACAATGAGCAGTTCTTC	CASSLAGLASYNEQFF
.	.	TRBV30	TRBJ1-5	TGTGCCTGGGAACAGGGTCCCAATCAGCCCCAGCATTTT	CAWEQGPNQPQHF
TRBD1	.	TRBV15	TRBJ2-1	TGTGCCACCAGCGAGGAACCGGGACAGGGGAACAATGAGCAGTTCTTC	CATSEEPGQGNNEQFF
TRBD2	.	TRBV5-1	TRBJ2-5	TGCGCCAGCAGCTCTTGGGTAGAAAGCGGGGGTGACCTCGGAGAGACCCAGTACTTC	CASSSWVESGGDLGETQYF
TRBD1	.	TRBV12-5	TRBJ2-5	TGTGCTAGTGGTTTGGCAACAGGGGACCTCCTAGAGACCCAGTACTTC	CASGLATGDLLETQYF